This T cell receptor beta chain derives from a study of blood T cell repertoires in COVID-19. The CDR3 spans 14 residues. Trimming at V came to 3 bases and at J to 2 bases, leaving 3 bases not matched to a gene. The V gene's germline CDR1 is LGHDT and CDR2 YNNKEL (reference sequence). Regarding this clone: Other DNA sequences from this sample encode an identical CDR3 as well.

Under the authors' procedure: Reference gene primers were amplified, and this amplification served to estimate nucleated cell counts. Sequencing used immunoSEQ multiplex PCR; TCRdb keeps in-frame clones, though not all of them. Clone size and the V and J calls come from that table; the DNA yielded D and trimming. The sample consists of 300,000 or so clones, roughly 90% of them appearing once. The chain combines TRBV3-1 (or the pseudogene TRBV3-2) with TRBJ1-1, with 7 bases matching TRBD1. The receptor was isolated from a man in his sixties who had recovered from COVID-19. The sequenced sample consisted of PBMCs or T cells enriched from blood (not recorded which). CDR3 bases: TGTGCCAGCAGCCAGACAGGGATAAACACTGAAGCTTTCTTT. It specifies CASSQTGINTEAFF.